The TCR beta chain under discussion was sequenced for a study of blood T cell repertoires in COVID-19. Only in-frame clones appear in the TCRdb table, and some are missing; sequencing was by immunoSEQ multiplex PCR. The table includes about 170,000 clones, more than 85% detected once. The germline CDR1 and CDR2 sequences are SGHTA and FQGNSA. Trimming stripped 1 base from V and 6 bases from J, with 12 bases between. The CDR3 covers 14 residues. The chain carries TRBV7-2 and TRBJ1-1; D ambiguous. The TCR originated in a woman aged 50 to 60 who had recovered from COVID-19. The sequenced sample was PBMCs or T cells enriched from blood (not recorded which). The DNA for the CDR3 is TGTGCCAGCAGCTTAGATGGGAGGGCGGCTGAAGCTTTCTTT. This translates into CASSLDGRAAEAFF.